Sequencing of this T cell receptor beta chain was carried out in a study of blood T cell repertoires in COVID-19. The CDR3 spans 13 residues. V lost 1 base, J lost 9 bases, and 10 bases lay in between. CDR1 is SGHDN, CDR2 FVKESK, per germline. Per the original methods: Reference gene primer amplification yielded estimated nucleated cell counts. Assay used: immunoSEQ multiplex PCR; TCRdb lists only in-frame clones, some missing. V and J calls and clone size are given by that table; D and trimming were obtained from the DNA. The profile covers 100,000 to 150,000 clones, with around 76% appearing a single time and more than 5.5% taken by the ten largest.

This TCR derives from a man aged 60 to 75 with acute or convalescent COVID-19. The sequencing sample was made of peripheral blood. The gene calls are TRBV14 and TRBJ2-4; the D gene is possibly TRBD1 (6 bases). This CDR3 reads CASSQGTASIQYF. The CDR3 DNA is TGTGCCAGCAGCCAAGGGACAGCGTCCATTCAGTACTTC. Full variable domain (missing parts from reference TRBV14 and TRBJ2-4): EAGVTQFPSHSVIEKGQTVTLRCDPISGHDNLYWYRRVMGKEIKFLLHFVKESKQDESGMPNNRFLAERTGGTYSTLKVQPAELEDSGVYFCASSQGTASIQYFGAGTRLSVL.